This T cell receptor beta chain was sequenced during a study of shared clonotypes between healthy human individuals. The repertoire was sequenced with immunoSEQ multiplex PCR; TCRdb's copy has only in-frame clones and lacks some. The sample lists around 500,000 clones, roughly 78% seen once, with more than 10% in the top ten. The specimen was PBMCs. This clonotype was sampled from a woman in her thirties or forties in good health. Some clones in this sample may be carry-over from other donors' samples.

DNA for the CDR3: TGTGCCAGCAGCTTCCAACCCCAGGGGGCCTACGAGCAGTACTTC. Protein product: CASSFQPQGAYEQYF. This chain connects TRBV7-2 to TRBJ2-7; 7 bases are a match to TRBD1. The J segment lost 2 bases and the V segment lost 3 bases, leaving 7 bases of the junction unmatched. The CDR3 totals 15 residues. Germline loops: CDR1 SGHTA, CDR2 FQGNSA.